One and the same sample provided the 2 T cell receptor beta chains below, sequenced in a study of CD8 T cells in Susac syndrome. The authors reverse transcribed roughly 0.5 to 1 ug RNA with random hexamers. A single record per CDR3 protein comes from TCRdb applying MiXCR to the immunoSEQ multiplex PCR reads. The data show tens of thousands of distinct CDR3 sequences, about 95% seen once. Sequences were obtained from CD8+ T cells from PBMCs. These receptors all stem from a human donor with Susac syndrome.

The chain couples TRBV12-3 or TRBV12-4 to TRBJ1-6; D unresolved. The V and J ends lost 5 bases and 10 bases respectively, with 9 bases between them. The CDR3 is 12 residues long. The CDR3 region is CASSPLMSPLHF. The DNA of the CDR3 is TGTGCCAGCAGTCCCCTAATGTCACCCCTCCACTTT.

This chain joins TRBV7-9 and TRBJ2-7; D possibly uses TRBD1 or TRBD2 (5 bases each). Trimming took 5 bases from V and 5 from J, leaving 22 bases between them. The CDR3 loop spans 16 amino acids. Germline lookup yields CDR1 SEHNR and CDR2 FQNEAQ (reference sequence). CDR3 DNA: TGTGCCAGCAGCACCACCGGGGACGCCAGACCCCACGAGCAGTACTTC. Encoded protein: CASSTTGDARPHEQYF.